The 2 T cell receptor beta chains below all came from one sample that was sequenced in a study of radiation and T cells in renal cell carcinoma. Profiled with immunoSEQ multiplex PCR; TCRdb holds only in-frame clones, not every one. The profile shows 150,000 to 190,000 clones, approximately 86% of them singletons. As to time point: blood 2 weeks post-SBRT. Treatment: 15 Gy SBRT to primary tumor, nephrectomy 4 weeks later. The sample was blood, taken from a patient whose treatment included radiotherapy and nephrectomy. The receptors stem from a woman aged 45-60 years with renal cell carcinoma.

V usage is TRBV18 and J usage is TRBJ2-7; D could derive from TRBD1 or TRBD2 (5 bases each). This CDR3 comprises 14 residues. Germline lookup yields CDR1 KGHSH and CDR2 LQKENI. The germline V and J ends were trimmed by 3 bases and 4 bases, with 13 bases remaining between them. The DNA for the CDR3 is TGTGCCAGCTCACCCGGGGCGAATGAATACGAGCAGTACTTC. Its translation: CASSPGANEYEQYF.

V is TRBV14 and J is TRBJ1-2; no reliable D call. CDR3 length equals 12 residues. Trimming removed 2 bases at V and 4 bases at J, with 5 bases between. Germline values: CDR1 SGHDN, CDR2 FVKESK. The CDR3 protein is CASSQTSYGYTF. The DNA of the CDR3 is TGTGCCAGCAGCCAAACGAGCTATGGCTACACCTTC. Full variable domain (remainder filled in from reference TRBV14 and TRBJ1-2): EAGVTQFPSHSVIEKGQTVTLRCDPISGHDNLYWYRRVMGKEIKFLLHFVKESKQDESGMPNNRFLAERTGGTYSTLKVQPAELEDSGVYFCASSQTSYGYTFGSGTRLTVV.